This entry lists 20 T cell receptor beta chains sequenced from one sample in a study of T cell clusters in autoimmune cytopenias. Multiplex touch-down PCR amplified TRB using TRB-A and TRB-B pools in one tube. TCRdb re-called the multiplex PCR reads, yielding one record per CDR3 amino acid sequence without DNA. The sample totals 6,500 to 7,000 distinct CDR3 sequences. Each sample's input was 200 to 250 ng genomic DNA, 35,000 to 40,000 genome equivalents. These same records also appear under a second study, on T cell repertoires in aging, cancer and after chemotherapy.

Sequenced input: peripheral blood. The origin of the receptors is a human donor in good health.

V and J are TRBV5-6 and TRBJ2-5; TCRdb picks TRBD2, but there is no DNA to check that call. Germline lookup yields CDR1 SGHDT and CDR2 YYEEEE. The CDR3 is made up of 15 amino acids. CDR3 sequence: CASWGWGLAQETQYF.

This rearrangement joins TRBV7-2 to TRBJ2-7; TCRdb's D call of TRBD1 is untestable without DNA. The CDR3 sequence is 15 residues long. The germline gives CDR1 SGHTA, CDR2 FQGNSA. The CDR3 region is CASSIGTGEFYEQYF.

In terms of frequency, this clonotype is medium-sized. The chain couples TRBV29-1 to TRBJ1-2; as DNA is missing, the TRBD1 call by TCRdb cannot be tested. Per the germline V gene, CDR1 is SQVTM and CDR2 is ANQGSEA. The CDR3 length is 13 residues. The CDR3 reads CSVLGGQQYGYTF.

V and J are TRBV6-4 and TRBJ1-6. Germline assignment: CDR1 MRHNA and CDR2 SNTAGT. The CDR3 runs 13 residues. This CDR3 reads CASSDSAEVGLHF.

V gene TRBV12-3 or TRBV12-4 combines with J gene TRBJ2-7; absent DNA, TCRdb's TRBD1 call cannot be checked. CDR3 size: 13 residues. The CDR3 reads CASSLTGGGEQYF.

This clonotype is classed as medium-sized by frequency. The chain combines TRBV29-1 with TRBJ2-7. Germline CDR1 is SQVTM and CDR2 is ANQGSEA. The CDR3 length is 11 residues. The CDR3 is CSVGTSYEQYF.

This clonotype is medium-sized by frequency. The chain joins TRBV11-1 to TRBJ2-7; TCRdb's D call of TRBD2 is untestable without DNA. Per the germline V gene, CDR1 is SGHAT and CDR2 is FQDESV (reference sequence). The CDR3 consists of 15 residues. The CDR3 is CASSAQSGLEYEQYF.

This chain uses TRBV30 with TRBJ1-5; the D call of TRBD1 rests on TCRdb alone, since no DNA is present to check it. This CDR3 has 12 amino acids. The germline V gene has CDR1 GTSNPN and CDR2 SVGIG (reference sequence). The chain's CDR3 is CAWGGGTQPQHF. The full variable domain, its missing parts supplied by reference TRBV30 and TRBJ1-5, is SQTIHQWPATLVQPVGSPLSLECTVEGTSNPNLYWYRQAAGRGLQLLFYSVGIGQISSEVPQNLSASRPQDRQFILSSKKLLLSDSGFYLCAWGGGTQPQHFGDGTRLSIL.

The gene calls are TRBV6-6 and TRBJ2-1; TCRdb picks TRBD2, but there is no DNA to check that call. Germline values: CDR1 MNHNY, CDR2 SVGAGI (reference sequence). This CDR3 region has 16 residues. CDR3: CASSLVGLAGGDEQFF.

The J gene is TRBJ1-4, the V gene TRBV30; there is no DNA to check the TCRdb D call of TRBD1. The CDR3 sequence is 13 residues long. Per germline, CDR1 GTSNPN and CDR2 SVGIG (reference sequence). This CDR3 is CAWSGDRNEKLFF. The full variable domain, completed using reference TRBV30 and TRBJ1-4, is SQTIHQWPATLVQPVGSPLSLECTVEGTSNPNLYWYRQAAGRGLQLLFYSVGIGQISSEVPQNLSASRPQDRQFILSSKKLLLSDSGFYLCAWSGDRNEKLFFGSGTQLSVL.

The chain carries TRBV29-1 and TRBJ1-1; TCRdb names TRBD1, which stays unverified in the absence of DNA. The CDR3 consists of 12 residues. Germline V CDR1 and CDR2: SQVTM, ANQGSEA. CDR3 protein: CSATGTNTEAFF.

The chain joins TRBV19 to TRBJ2-2; TCRdb lists TRBD1, though no DNA is available to test this call. The germline V gene encodes CDR1 LNHDA and CDR2 SQIVND (reference sequence). The CDR3 has 18 residues. The CDR3 sequence is CASSFIPGQGYRVGELFF.

The CDR3 here is CASSMSLSYGYTF. The chain carries TRBV19 and TRBJ1-2. The CDR3 runs 13 residues. Per the germline V gene, CDR1 is LNHDA and CDR2 is SQIVND (reference sequence).

V is TRBV7-6 and J is TRBJ1-1. The CDR3 totals 13 residues. The germline V gene has CDR1 SGHVS and CDR2 FNYEAQ. The CDR3 protein is CASSFTGLTEAFF.

By frequency, this clonotype registers medium-sized. The CDR3 region is CSVTIRGLINTEAFF. The genes are TRBV29-1 and TRBJ1-1; TCRdb's D call of TRBD1 is untestable without DNA. This CDR3 contains 15 residues. Looked up from germline, CDR1 is SQVTM and CDR2 is ANQGSEA.

The rearrangement links TRBV15 to TRBJ1-1; TCRdb proposes TRBD1, but this gene call is untestable without DNA. From germline, CDR1 is LNHNV and CDR2 YYDKDF (reference sequence). The CDR3 runs 15 residues. The CDR3 reads CATSRDGQRNTEAFF.

The rearrangement joins TRBV6-5 to TRBJ2-2; TCRdb picks TRBD2, but there is no DNA to check that call. The germline CDR1 and CDR2 sequences are MNHEY and SVGAGI. CDR3 size: 18 residues. The CDR3 sequence: CASSYRSSGGAGTGELFF.

The chain joins TRBV6-1 to TRBJ1-4. CDR1 is MNHNS and CDR2 is SASEGT in the germline V gene. The CDR3 totals 15 residues. CDR3: CASTLVGGVREKLFF.

The chain joins TRBV12-3 or TRBV12-4 to TRBJ2-2. The CDR3 extends over 13 amino acids. The CDR3 reads CASSLKAPGELFF.

V and J are TRBV27 and TRBJ2-5; the TCRdb call, TRBD2, lacks DNA for checking. This CDR3 is built from 15 residues. Germline V gives CDR1 MNHEY, CDR2 SMNVEV (reference sequence). The CDR3 loop is CASSLSGGLAETQYF.